This T cell receptor (beta chain) was identified in a study of control samples from healthy donors and cancer patients. Only in-frame clones appear in the TCRdb table, and some are missing; sequencing was by immunoSEQ multiplex PCR. This repertoire shows 150,000 to 200,000 clones, around 90% found once; its top ten account for about 2.1%. The germline V gene encodes CDR1 SGHRS and CDR2 YFSETQ. Trimming removed 0 bases at V and 1 base at J, with 6 bases between. CDR3 length: 14 residues. This receptor was taken from a woman aged 35 to 49 in good health. V gene TRBV5-1 combines with J gene TRBJ2-3; D gene uncertain. What was sequenced was blood. The CDR3 nucleotides read TGCGCCAGCAGCTTGGGTAGCCGCACAGATACGCAGTATTTT. Translating gives CASSLGSRTDTQYF. The full variable domain, completed using reference TRBV5-1 and TRBJ2-3, is KAGVTQTPRYLIKTRGQQVTLSCSPISGHRSVSWYQQTPGQGLQFLFEYFSETQRNKGNFPGRFSGRQFSNSRSEMNVSTLELGDSALYLCASSLGSRTDTQYFGPGTRLTVL.